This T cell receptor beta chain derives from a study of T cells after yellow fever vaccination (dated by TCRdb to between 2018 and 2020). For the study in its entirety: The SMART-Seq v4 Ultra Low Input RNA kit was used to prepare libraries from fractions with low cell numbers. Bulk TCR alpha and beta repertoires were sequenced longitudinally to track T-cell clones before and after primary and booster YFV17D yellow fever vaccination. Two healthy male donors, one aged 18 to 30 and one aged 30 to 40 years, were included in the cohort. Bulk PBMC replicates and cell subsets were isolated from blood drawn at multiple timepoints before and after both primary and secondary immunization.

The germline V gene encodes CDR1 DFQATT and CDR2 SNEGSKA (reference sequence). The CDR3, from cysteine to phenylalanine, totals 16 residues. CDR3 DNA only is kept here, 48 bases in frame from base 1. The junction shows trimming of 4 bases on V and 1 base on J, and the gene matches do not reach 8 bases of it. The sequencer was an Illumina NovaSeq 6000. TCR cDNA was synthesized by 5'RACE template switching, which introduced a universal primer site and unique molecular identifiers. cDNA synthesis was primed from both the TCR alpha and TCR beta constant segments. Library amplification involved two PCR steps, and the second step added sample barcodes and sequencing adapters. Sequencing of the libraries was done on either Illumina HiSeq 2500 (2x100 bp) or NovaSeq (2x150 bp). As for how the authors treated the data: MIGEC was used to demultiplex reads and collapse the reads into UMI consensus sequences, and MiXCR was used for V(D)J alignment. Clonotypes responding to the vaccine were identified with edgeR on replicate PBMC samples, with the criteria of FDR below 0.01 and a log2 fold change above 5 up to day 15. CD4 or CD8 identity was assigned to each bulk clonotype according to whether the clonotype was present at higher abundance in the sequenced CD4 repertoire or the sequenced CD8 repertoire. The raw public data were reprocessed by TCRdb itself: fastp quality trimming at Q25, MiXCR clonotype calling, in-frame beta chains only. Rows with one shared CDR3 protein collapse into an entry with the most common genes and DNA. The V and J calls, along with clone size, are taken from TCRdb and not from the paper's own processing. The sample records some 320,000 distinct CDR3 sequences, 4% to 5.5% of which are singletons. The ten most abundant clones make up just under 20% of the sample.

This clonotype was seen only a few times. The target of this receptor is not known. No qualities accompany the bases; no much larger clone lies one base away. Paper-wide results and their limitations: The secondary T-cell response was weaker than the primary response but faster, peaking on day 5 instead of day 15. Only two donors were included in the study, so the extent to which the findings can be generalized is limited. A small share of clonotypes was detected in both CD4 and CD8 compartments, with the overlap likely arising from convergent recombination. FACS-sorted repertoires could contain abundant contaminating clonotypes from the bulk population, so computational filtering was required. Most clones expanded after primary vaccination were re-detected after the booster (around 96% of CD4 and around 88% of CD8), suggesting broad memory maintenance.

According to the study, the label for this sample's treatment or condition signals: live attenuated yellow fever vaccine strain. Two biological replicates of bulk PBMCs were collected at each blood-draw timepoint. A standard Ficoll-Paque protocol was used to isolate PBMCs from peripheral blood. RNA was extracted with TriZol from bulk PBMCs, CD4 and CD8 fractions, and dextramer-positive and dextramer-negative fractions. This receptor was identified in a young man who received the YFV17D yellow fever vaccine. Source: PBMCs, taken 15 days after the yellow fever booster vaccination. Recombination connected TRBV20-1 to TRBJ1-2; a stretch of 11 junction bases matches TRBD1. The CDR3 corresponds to CSATGQGADYNYGYTF. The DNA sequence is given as TGCAGTGCTACCGGACAGGGGGCGGACTATAACTATGGCTACACCTTC.